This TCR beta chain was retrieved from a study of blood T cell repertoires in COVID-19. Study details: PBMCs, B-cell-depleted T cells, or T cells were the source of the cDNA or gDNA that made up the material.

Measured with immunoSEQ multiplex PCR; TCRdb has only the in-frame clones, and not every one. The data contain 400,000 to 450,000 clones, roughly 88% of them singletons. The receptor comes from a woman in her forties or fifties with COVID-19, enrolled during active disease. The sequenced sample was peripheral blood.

The CDR3: CASRSRGRNYGYTF. As DNA, the CDR3 is TGTGCCAGTAGATCAAGGGGGAGAAACTATGGCTACACCTTC. The chain has TRBV19 and TRBJ1-2; D might be TRBD1 (6 bases). Germline lookup yields CDR1 LNHDA and CDR2 SQIVND (reference sequence). The V and J ends lost 6 bases and 2 bases respectively, with 13 bases between them. This CDR3 region has 14 residues.